Below are 25 T cell receptor beta chains sequenced from a single sample in a study of tumor and adjacent non-tumor tissue in lung cancer. A modified ARM-PCR protocol with three rounds of nested PCR amplified TCRbeta. TCRdb reanalysed the multiplex PCR reads using MiXCR and keeps one entry per CDR3 protein. The sample lists about 80,000 distinct CDR3 sequences, around 70% occurring once. The template was RNA from unsorted bulk tissue. Sample: lung tumor tissue. The receptors originated from a woman aged 40 to 50 with non-small cell lung cancer.

The chain combines TRBV5-4 with TRBJ1-1; D might be TRBD1 (6 bases). This CDR3 has 14 residues. Germline CDR1 is SGHNT and CDR2 is YYREEE (reference sequence). CDR3: CFSSLAAGATEAFF. The CDR3 nucleotides read TGTTTCAGCAGCTTGGCCGCAGGGGCCACTGAAGCTTTCTTT.

On this clonotype: A single base separates this from a much larger clone, so it may be a read error. V and J are TRBV20-1 and TRBJ2-1; D uncertain. The germline gives CDR1 DFQATT, CDR2 SNEGSKA (reference sequence). The CDR3 is 12 residues long. V lost 8 bases to trimming and J lost 9 bases, with 17 bases between them. CDR3 nucleotides: TGCAGTTCATCAACTGATTTCGCTGAGCAGTTCTTC. Translating gives CSSSTDFAEQFF.

In the case of this clonotype: Because it lacks the conserved phenylalanine or tryptophan at the end, this CDR3 is likely a read error. The gene calls are TRBV11-2 and TRBJ1-1; no clear D. The CDR3 runs to 12 residues. CDR1 and CDR2 (germline): SGHAT, FQNNGV. The DNA of the CDR3 is TGTGTCAGCAGCTATTCGGGGTTTGAAGCTTTCTCT. It is translated as CVSSYSGFEAFS.

This chain links TRBV11-2 with TRBJ2-5, with D maybe TRBD2 (5 bases). Germline lookup yields CDR1 SGHAT and CDR2 FQNNGV. V lost 5 bases, J lost 2 bases, and 12 bases lay in between. The CDR3 totals 14 residues. The CDR3 is CASSLIGLQETQYF. The CDR3 DNA reads as TGTGCCAGCAGCCTTATTGGACTGCAAGAGACCCAGTACTTC.

The chain combines TRBV12-3 or TRBV12-4 with TRBJ2-2, with D maybe TRBD2 (7 bases). The V end lost 5 bases, the J end lost 2 bases, and 21 bases lay between the germline ends. CDR3 length: 18 amino acids. CDR3 nucleotides: TGTGCCAGCAGTCCCTACTCCGGGGGGCTGGGAAACACCGGGGAGCTGTTTTTT. Translating gives CASSPYSGGLGNTGELFF.

The chain carries TRBV11-2 and TRBJ2-7; no definite D call. Germline lookup yields CDR1 SGHAT and CDR2 FQNNGV. This CDR3 has 15 residues. V lost 11 bases and J lost 2, with 22 bases in between. The CDR3 is CACSLDPQRTYEQYF. CDR3 coding DNA: TGTGCCTGTAGCTTAGATCCCCAGAGGACCTACGAGCAGTACTTC.

A word on this clonotype: An end of the junction does not agree with germline; a read error may underlie this. The V call is TRBV5-4, the J call TRBJ2-7, with D possibly being TRBD1 or TRBD2 (5 bases each). The V gene's germline CDR1 is SGHNT and CDR2 YYREEE (reference sequence). The CDR3 contains 12 residues. Here the CDR3 DNA reads TGTGTCAGCAGCTCGGGGCCCCACGAGCACCACTTC. This encodes CVSSSGPHEHHF.

The V and J genes are TRBV29-1 and TRBJ2-1; 8 bases line up with TRBD2. Unmatched junction bases numbered 17, after V lost 7 bases and J lost 12 bases. CDR1 and CDR2 (germline): SQVTM, ANQGSEA. The CDR3 has 14 amino acids. DNA for the CDR3: TGCAGCGCTGCTAGACTAGCGAACTCCAATAGGCAGTTCTTC. Its protein product is CSAARLANSNRQFF.

The V and J genes are TRBV6-5 and TRBJ2-3; D is perhaps TRBD2 (5 bases). CDR1 is MNHEY, CDR2 SVGAGI, per germline. There are 15 residues in the CDR3. The CDR3 nucleotides read TGTGCTAACAGTTACCGGCCGAGGGCAGAAGATACGCAGTATTTT. Protein: CANSYRPRAEDTQYF.

With respect to this clonotype: Compared with germline, one end of the junction differs, possibly owing to a read error. The genes are TRBV29-1 and TRBJ1-2, with TRBD1 matching over 7 bases. Germline lookup yields CDR1 SQVTM and CDR2 ANQGSEA. This CDR3 region has 14 residues. CDR3 DNA sequence: TGCAGCGTTCAAACCCAACAGGGGAACTATGTCTACACCTTT. This sequence encodes CSVQTQQGNYVYTF.

This clonotype was seen a handful of times. This may stem from a read error, because a much larger clone lies one nucleotide away. CDR3 coding DNA: TGTGCCAGCAATGGAAGGGTGATCCTCACAGATACGCAGTATTTT. It yields the protein CASNGRVILTDTQYF. The chain employs TRBV6-1 and TRBJ2-3; D not certain. The CDR3 spans 15 residues. From germline, CDR1 is MNHNS and CDR2 SASEGT. V was shortened by 7 bases and J by 2 bases, with 16 bases between the two germline ends.

Concerning this clonotype: An end of the junction differs from the germline gene, which may be a read error. The chain combines TRBV5-1 with TRBJ2-7; 8 bases match TRBD2. Germline-derived CDR1 and CDR2 are SGHRS and YFSETQ. The CDR3 sequence is 15 residues long. CDR3 sequence: CASSSGRTSSYERYF. In DNA, the CDR3 is TGCGCCAGCAGCTCGGGGAGGACTAGCAGTTACGAGCGGTACTTC.

With respect to this clonotype: A junction boundary mismatches the germline segment, possibly from a read error. The chain uses TRBV11-3 and TRBJ1-6; D ambiguous. The CDR3 runs 16 residues. Germline V CDR1 and CDR2: SGHNT, YENEEA. The CDR3 here is CGSSLEAGSYNSPLHF. In DNA, the CDR3 is TGTGGCAGCAGCTTAGAAGCAGGCTCCTATAATTCACCCCTTCACTTT. Combining the CDR3 with reference TRBV11-3 and TRBJ1-6 gives the whole variable domain EAGVVQSPRYKIIEKKQPVAFWCNPISGHNTLYWYLQNLGQGPELLIRYENEEAVDDSQLPKDRFSAERLKGVDSTLKIQPAELGDSAVYLCGSSLEAGSYNSPLHFGNGTRLTVT.

As to this clonotype: A junction end diverges from the germline sequence, so it may reflect a read error. The V call is TRBV6-1, the J call TRBJ2-7; 7 bases align to TRBD2. The CDR3 has 15 amino acids. Germline CDR1 is MNHNS and CDR2 is SASEGT. CDR3 nucleotides: TGTGTCAGCAGGGCCCTGCTAGCGGATTACTACGAGCAGTACTTC. It codes for CVSRALLADYYEQYF.

This clonotype is termed medium-sized (0.01 to 0.1%). The chain joins TRBV11-2 to TRBJ2-3, with unresolved D. The CDR3 totals 16 residues. Germline V lookup: CDR1 SGHAT, CDR2 FQNNGV. The V end was cut by 5 bases, the J end by 1 base, with 16 bases between. CDR3 sequence (DNA): TGTGCCAGCAGCACTGCGCTAGATCCCCGCACAGATACGCAGTATTTT. As protein: CASSTALDPRTDTQYF. The complete variable domain, with remaining parts taken from reference TRBV11-2 and TRBJ2-3, reads EAGVAQSPRYKIIEKRQSVAFWCNPISGHATLYWYQQILGQGPKLLIQFQNNGVVDDSQLPKDRFSAERLKGVDSTLKIQPAKLEDSAVYLCASSTALDPRTDTQYFGPGTRLTVL.

Turning to this clonotype: Given the absence of the conserved phenylalanine or tryptophan at the CDR3 end, a read error is likely. It is unclear where the CDR3 begins or ends on the DNA, so no DNA is shown, and the CDR3 is as TCRdb lists it. CDR3: CTSSLAGGQLIYDEQLC. This chain links TRBV11-2 with TRBJ2-1; the D call TRBD2 from the table was never checked on the DNA. Germline CDR1 SGHAT, CDR2 FQNNGV. The CDR3 totals 17 residues, both ends included.

This clonotype turned up a few times. The chain has TRBV11-1 and TRBJ2-7; D gene unclear. This CDR3 has 14 amino acids. Germline-derived CDR1 and CDR2 are SGHAT and FQDESV (reference sequence). Trimming shortened V by 2 bases and J by 3 bases, and 11 bases separated the two germline ends. CDR3 amino acids: CASSLILGNYEQYF. CDR3 nucleotide sequence: TGTGCCAGCAGCTTAATACTCGGCAACTACGAGCAGTACTTC.

Regarding this clonotype: A read error may produce the germline difference seen at one junction end. The V call is TRBV11-2, the J call TRBJ2-5; D is perhaps TRBD2 (7 bases). The CDR3 contains 16 residues. Germline CDR1 and CDR2: SGHAT and FQNNGV. CDR3 residues: CASRPQGGGASETQYF. As DNA, the CDR3 is TGTGCCAGCAGGCCCCAAGGAGGGGGGGCCAGCGAGACCCAGTATTTC.

This clonotype turned up a few times. The CDR3 coding sequence is TGCAGCGGTCAGGGCATCTATGGCTACACCTTC. Protein: CSGQGIYGYTF. The chain links TRBV29-1 to TRBJ1-2, with D tentatively TRBD1 (5 bases). This CDR3 is built from 11 residues. Trimming stripped 7 bases from V and 4 bases from J, with 10 bases between. Germline lookup yields CDR1 SQVTM and CDR2 ANQGSEA.

A word on this clonotype: This clone may be a read error of a much larger clone one base away. The CDR3 nucleotides are TGTGCCAGCAGTTTAATGGGCTCTGGAAACACCATATATTTT. Its protein is CASSLMGSGNTIYF. This chain joins TRBV12-3 or TRBV12-4 and TRBJ1-3; D call uncertain. The CDR3 totals 14 residues. Trimming took 2 bases from V and 0 from J, leaving 5 bases between them.

Concerning this clonotype: At one boundary the junction diverges from the germline segment, which might be a read error. The V and J genes are TRBV20-1 and TRBJ1-1; D remains unclear. The V gene's germline CDR1 is DFQATT and CDR2 SNEGSKA (reference sequence). This CDR3 comprises 16 residues. The CDR3 spells CSTRDRLFLENTEAFF. Here the CDR3 DNA reads TGCAGTACTAGAGATCGGCTTTTTTTGGAAAACACTGAAGCTTTCTTT.

This clonotype was recorded once. This chain joins TRBV6-5 and TRBJ1-5; D perhaps matches TRBD1 (5 bases). CDR3 length: 16 residues. In germline, CDR1 is MNHEY, CDR2 SVGAGI. V was pared by 3 bases and J by 1 base, with 13 bases between. In nucleotides, the CDR3 is TGTGCCAGCAGTTATCCTTCCCGGGACAGCAATCAGCCCCAGCATTTT. It encodes CASSYPSRDSNQPQHF.

This rearrangement joins TRBV6-5 to TRBJ1-5; D is ambiguous. Trimming left V 4 bases short and J 5 bases short, with 9 bases between. CDR3 size: 13 residues. CDR1 and CDR2 from the germline V gene are MNHEY and SVGAGI. This CDR3 reads CASSSSPYQPQHF. In DNA, the CDR3 is TGTGCCAGCAGTTCCTCCCCATATCAGCCCCAGCATTTT.

This rearrangement joins TRBV5-4 to TRBJ2-5; D remains ambiguous. The V end was cut by 4 bases, the J end by 5 bases, with 6 bases between. The germline gives CDR1 SGHNT, CDR2 YYREEE (reference sequence). The CDR3 consists of 11 residues. Here the CDR3 DNA reads TGTGCCAGCAGCGCCCTCGAGACCCAGTACTTC. It translates to CASSALETQYF.

On this clonotype itself: At one end, the junction sequence differs from germline, possibly due to a read error. The chain is built from TRBV6-6 and TRBJ2-3; 13 bases are a match to TRBD2. CDR1 is MNHNY, CDR2 SVGAGI, per germline (reference sequence). The CDR3 has 17 residues. For the CDR3, the DNA is TGTGCCAGCAGAACCGGGACTAGCGGGGTGCGCACAGATATGCAGTATTTT. Translated, it gives CASRTGTSGVRTDMQYF.